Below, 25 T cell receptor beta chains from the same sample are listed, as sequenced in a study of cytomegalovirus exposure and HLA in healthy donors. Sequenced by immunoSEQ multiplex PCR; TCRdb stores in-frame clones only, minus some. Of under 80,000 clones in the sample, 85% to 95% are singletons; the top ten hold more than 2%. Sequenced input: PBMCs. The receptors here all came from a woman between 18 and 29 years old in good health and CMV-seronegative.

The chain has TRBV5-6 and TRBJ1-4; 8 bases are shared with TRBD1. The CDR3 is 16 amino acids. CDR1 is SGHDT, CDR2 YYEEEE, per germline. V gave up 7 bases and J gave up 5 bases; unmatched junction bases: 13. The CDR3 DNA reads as TGTGCCAGCGAGAAGGGGTGGACAGGGAAAAATGAAAAACTGTTTTTT. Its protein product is CASEKGWTGKNEKLFF.

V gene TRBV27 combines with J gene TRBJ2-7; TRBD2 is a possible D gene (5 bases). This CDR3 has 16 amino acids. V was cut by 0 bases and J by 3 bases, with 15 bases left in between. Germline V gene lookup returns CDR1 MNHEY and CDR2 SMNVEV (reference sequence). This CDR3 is CASSLSVGVQVYEQYF. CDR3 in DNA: TGTGCCAGCAGTTTATCAGTCGGGGTTCAGGTCTACGAGCAGTACTTC.

The CDR3 DNA sequence: TGTGCCCTCCAAGGGGGTGTCCGTGAGCAGTACTTC. It is translated as CALQGGVREQYF. This sequence joins TRBV6-1 and TRBJ2-7, with D perhaps TRBD1 (6 bases). Trimming left V 11 bases short and J 7 bases short, with 18 bases between. This CDR3 comprises 12 residues. Germline V gene lookup returns CDR1 MNHNS and CDR2 SASEGT.

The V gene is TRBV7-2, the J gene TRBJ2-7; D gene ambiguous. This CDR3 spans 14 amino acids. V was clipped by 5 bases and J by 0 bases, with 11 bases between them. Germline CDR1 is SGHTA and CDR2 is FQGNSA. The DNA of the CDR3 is TGTGCCAGCAGCCGTGTGACACGCTCCTACGAGCAGTACTTC. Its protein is CASSRVTRSYEQYF. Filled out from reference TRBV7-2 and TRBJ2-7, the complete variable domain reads GAGVSQSPSNKVTEKGKDVELRCDPISGHTALYWYRQSLGQGLEFLIYFQGNSAPDKSGLPSDRFSAERTGGSVSTLTIQRTQQEDSAVYLCASSRVTRSYEQYFGPGTRLTVT.

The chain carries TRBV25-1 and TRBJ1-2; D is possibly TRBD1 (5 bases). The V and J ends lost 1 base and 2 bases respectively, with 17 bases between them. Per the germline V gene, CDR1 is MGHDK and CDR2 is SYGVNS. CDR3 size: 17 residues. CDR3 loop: CASSELGAKGKNYGYTF. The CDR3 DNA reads TGTGCCAGCAGTGAATTAGGGGCCAAGGGAAAAAACTATGGCTACACCTTC.

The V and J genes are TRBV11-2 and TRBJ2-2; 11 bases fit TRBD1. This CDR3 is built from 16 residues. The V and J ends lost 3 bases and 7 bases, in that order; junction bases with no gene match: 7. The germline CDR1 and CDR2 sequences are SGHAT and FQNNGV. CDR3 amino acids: CASSLEDRGQIGELFF. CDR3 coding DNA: TGTGCCAGCAGCTTGGAGGACAGGGGGCAGATCGGGGAGCTGTTTTTT.

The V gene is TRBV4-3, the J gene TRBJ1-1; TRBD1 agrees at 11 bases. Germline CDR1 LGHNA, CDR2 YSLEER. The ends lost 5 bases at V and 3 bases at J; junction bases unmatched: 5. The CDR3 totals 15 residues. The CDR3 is CASSSRTGGHTEAFF. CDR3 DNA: TGCGCCAGCAGCTCTAGGACAGGGGGCCACACTGAAGCTTTCTTT.

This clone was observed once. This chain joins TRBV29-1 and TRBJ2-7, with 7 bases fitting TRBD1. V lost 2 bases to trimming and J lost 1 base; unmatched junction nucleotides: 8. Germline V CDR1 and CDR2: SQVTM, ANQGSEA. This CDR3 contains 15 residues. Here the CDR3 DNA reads TGCAGCGTTGAACAAGTCGGGACAGAGTCCTACGAGCAGTACTTC. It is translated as CSVEQVGTESYEQYF.

The CDR3 sequence is CASSTSGSRIGDNEQFF. CDR3 DNA sequence: TGTGCCAGCAGCACTAGCGGGAGTCGTATAGGCGACAATGAGCAGTTCTTC. This chain connects TRBV9 to TRBJ2-1, with 11 nucleotides matching TRBD2. The J segment lost 5 bases and the V segment lost 4 bases, leaving 11 bases of the junction unmatched. Germline CDR1 is SGDLS and CDR2 is YYNGEE. The length of the CDR3 is 17 residues.

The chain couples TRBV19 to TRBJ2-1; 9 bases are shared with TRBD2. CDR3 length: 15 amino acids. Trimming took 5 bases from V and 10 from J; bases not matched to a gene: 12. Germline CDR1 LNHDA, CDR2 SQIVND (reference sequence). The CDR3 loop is CASSPGTSQGREQFF. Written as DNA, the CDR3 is TGTGCCAGTAGTCCTGGGACTAGCCAAGGGAGGGAGCAGTTCTTC.

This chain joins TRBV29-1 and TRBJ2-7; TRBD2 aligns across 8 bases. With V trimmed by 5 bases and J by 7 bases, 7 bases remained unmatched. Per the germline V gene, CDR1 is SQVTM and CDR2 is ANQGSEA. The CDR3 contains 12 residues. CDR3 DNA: TGCAGCGTTTACGTCCGGGAGGGGGAGCAGTACTTC. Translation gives CSVYVREGEQYF.

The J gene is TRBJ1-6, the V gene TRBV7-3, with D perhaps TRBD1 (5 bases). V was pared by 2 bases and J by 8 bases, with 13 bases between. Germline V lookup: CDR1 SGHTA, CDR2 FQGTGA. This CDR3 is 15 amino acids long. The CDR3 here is CASSLRGDLDSPLHF. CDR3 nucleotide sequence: TGTGCCAGCAGCTTACGCGGGGACCTCGATTCACCCCTCCACTTT.

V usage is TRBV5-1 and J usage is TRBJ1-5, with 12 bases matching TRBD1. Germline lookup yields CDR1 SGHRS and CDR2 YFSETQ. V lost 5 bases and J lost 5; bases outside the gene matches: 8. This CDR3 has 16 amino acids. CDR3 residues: CASRKGTGGYDQPQHF. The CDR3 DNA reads TGCGCCAGCAGAAAAGGGACAGGGGGCTACGATCAGCCCCAGCATTTT.

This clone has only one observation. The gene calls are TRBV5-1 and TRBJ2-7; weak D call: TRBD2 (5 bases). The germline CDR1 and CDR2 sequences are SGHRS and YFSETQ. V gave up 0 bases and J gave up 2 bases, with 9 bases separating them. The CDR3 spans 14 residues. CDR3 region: CASSLERVAYEQYF. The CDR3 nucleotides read TGCGCCAGCAGCTTGGAGAGGGTGGCCTACGAGCAGTACTTC.

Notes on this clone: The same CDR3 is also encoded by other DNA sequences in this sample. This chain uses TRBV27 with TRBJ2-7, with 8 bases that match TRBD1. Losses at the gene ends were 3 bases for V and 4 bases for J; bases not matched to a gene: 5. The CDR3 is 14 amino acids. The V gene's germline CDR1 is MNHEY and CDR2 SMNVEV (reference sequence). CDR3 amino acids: CASSFGQGFYEQYF. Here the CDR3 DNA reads TGTGCCAGCAGTTTCGGACAGGGTTTTTACGAGCAGTACTTC.

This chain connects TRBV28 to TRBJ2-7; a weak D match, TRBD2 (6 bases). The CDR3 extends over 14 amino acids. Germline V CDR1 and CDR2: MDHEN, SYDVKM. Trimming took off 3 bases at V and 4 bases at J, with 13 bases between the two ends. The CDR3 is CASSLKDGRYEQYF. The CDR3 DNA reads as TGTGCCAGCAGTTTGAAGGACGGGAGATACGAGCAGTACTTC.

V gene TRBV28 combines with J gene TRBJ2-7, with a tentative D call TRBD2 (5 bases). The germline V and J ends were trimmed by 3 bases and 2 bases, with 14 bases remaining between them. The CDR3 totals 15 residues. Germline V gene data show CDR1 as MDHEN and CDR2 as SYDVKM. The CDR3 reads CASSLAAEATYEQYF. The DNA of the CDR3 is TGTGCCAGCAGTTTGGCAGCGGAGGCCACCTACGAGCAGTACTTC.

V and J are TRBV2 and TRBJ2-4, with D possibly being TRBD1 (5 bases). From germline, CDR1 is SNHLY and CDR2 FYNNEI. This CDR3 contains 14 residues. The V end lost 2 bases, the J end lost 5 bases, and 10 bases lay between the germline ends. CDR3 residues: CASSEFDRENIQYF. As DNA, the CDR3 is TGTGCCAGCAGTGAATTCGACAGAGAAAACATTCAGTACTTC.

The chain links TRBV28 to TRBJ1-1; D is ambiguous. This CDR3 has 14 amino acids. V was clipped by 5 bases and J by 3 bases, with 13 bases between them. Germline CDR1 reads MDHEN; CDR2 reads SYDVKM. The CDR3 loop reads CASSTSVGYTEAFF. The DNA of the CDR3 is TGTGCCAGCAGTACGAGCGTAGGCTACACTGAAGCTTTCTTT.

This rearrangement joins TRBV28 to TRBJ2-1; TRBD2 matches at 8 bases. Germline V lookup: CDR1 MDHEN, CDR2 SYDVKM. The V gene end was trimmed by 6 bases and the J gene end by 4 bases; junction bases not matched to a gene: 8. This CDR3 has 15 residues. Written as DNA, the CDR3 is TGTGCCAGCAGCCTTAGGACTAGCAGTTACAATGAGCAGTTCTTC. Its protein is CASSLRTSSYNEQFF.

The chain's CDR3 is CASSGLAGANIDTQYF. CDR3 DNA sequence: TGCGCCAGCAGTGGACTAGCGGGAGCAAATATAGATACGCAGTATTTT. The chain combines TRBV10-1 with TRBJ2-3, with TRBD2 matching over 12 bases. J gave up 5 bases and V 4 bases, and 7 bases lay outside the gene matches. Germline values: CDR1 WNHNN, CDR2 SYGVQD (reference sequence). This CDR3 region has 16 residues.

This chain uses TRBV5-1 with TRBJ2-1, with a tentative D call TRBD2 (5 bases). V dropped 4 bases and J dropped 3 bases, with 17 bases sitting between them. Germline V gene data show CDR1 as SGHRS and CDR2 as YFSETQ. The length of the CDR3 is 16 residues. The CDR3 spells CASSLTGGDNYNEQFF. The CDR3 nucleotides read TGCGCCAGCAGCCTTACCGGAGGAGACAACTACAATGAGCAGTTCTTC.

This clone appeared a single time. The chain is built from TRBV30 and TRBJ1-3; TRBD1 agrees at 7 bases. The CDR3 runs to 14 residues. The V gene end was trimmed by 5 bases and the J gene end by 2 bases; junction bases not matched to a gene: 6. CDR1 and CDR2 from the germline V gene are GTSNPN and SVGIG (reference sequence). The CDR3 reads CAWGSGGTGNTIYF. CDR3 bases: TGTGCCTGGGGATCAGGGGGGACTGGAAACACCATATATTTT.

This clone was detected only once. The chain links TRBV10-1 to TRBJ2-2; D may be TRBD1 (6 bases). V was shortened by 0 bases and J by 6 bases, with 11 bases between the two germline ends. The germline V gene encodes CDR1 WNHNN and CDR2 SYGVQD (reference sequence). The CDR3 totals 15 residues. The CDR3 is CASSESGRGPGELFF. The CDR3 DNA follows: TGCGCCAGCAGTGAGTCGGGCAGGGGCCCCGGGGAGCTGTTTTTT.

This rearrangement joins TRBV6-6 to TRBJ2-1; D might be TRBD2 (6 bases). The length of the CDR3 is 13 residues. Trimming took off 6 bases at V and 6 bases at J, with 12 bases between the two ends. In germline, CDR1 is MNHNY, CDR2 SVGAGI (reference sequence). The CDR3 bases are TGTGCCAGCAGCCCCGTGGGGGGCAATGAGCAGTTCTTC. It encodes CASSPVGGNEQFF.